This record looks at one TCR beta chain sequence and its context. The data were produced by immunoSEQ multiplex PCR, yet TCRdb's version contains in-frame clones alone and is incomplete. This table holds about 61,000 clones, about 90% found once. In germline, CDR1 is SGHRS, CDR2 YFSETQ. The CDR3 sequence is 17 residues long. V was pared by 0 bases and J by 3 bases, with 16 bases between. This sample is part of a study of blood T cell repertoires in COVID-19. The receptor's source is a man older than 75 in a cohort sampled during active COVID-19. Sequencing used peripheral blood. The J gene is TRBJ2-1, the V gene TRBV5-1, with D possibly TRBD1 on 6 matching bases. This chain's CDR3 is CASSLVSIQGIYNEQFF. CDR3 nucleotides: TGCGCCAGCAGCTTGGTATCTATCCAGGGGATCTACAATGAGCAGTTCTTC.